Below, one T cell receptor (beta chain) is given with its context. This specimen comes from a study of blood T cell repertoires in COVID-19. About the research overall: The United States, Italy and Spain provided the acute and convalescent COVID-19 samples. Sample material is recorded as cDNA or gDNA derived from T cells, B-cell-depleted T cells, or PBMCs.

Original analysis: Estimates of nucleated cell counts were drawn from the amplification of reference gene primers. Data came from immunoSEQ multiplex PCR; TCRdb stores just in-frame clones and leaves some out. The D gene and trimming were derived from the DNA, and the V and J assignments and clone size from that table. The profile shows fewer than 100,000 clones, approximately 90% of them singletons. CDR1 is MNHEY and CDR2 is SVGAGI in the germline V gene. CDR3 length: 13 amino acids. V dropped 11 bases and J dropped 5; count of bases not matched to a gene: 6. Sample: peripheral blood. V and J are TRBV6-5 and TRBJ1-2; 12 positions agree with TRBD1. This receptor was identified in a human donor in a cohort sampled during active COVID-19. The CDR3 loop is CAARDRGLYGYTF. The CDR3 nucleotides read TGTGCCGCCCGGGACAGGGGGCTTTATGGCTACACCTTC.